A single sample is the source of the 2 T cell receptor beta chains below, sequenced in a study of shared clonotypes between healthy human individuals. Measured with immunoSEQ multiplex PCR; TCRdb has only the in-frame clones, and not every one. The sample shows about 1.5 million clones, under 99% of them seen only once. The sequenced sample consisted of naive CD4+ T cells sorted from blood. Subset specified: CD45RA+ positively selected. These receptor sequences come from a man aged 25-45 years in good health.

The count of this clone is one. Other DNA sequences from this sample encode an identical CDR3 as well. The V call is TRBV5-1, the J call TRBJ2-5; D remains ambiguous. Germline values: CDR1 SGHRS, CDR2 YFSETQ. CDR3 size: 13 residues. V lost 0 bases and J lost 5, with 8 bases in between. CDR3 nucleotide sequence: TGCGCCAGCAGCTTGGGTAGGCAGGAGACCCAGTACTTC. It encodes CASSLGRQETQYF.

This clone has only one observation. The chain has TRBV6-4 and TRBJ2-1, with 7 bases matching TRBD1. The CDR3 spans 14 residues. V shed 4 bases, J shed 8 bases, and the junction held 8 bases outside the gene matches. Germline CDR1 is MRHNA and CDR2 is SNTAGT. CDR3 sequence (DNA): TGTGCCAGCAGTGCGGACAGGCGCAGGGATGAGCAGTTCTTC. Translated: CASSADRRRDEQFF.